Included here is one T cell receptor beta chain sequence, with context. Its antigen is unidentified. In the PCR, 60 Vbeta and 13 Jbeta primers were used. Clones were read by immunoSEQ multiplex PCR, and TCRdb kept only the in-frame ones, dropping some. This sample has about 150,000 clones, with about four fifths found just once. This record belongs to a study of cytomegalovirus exposure and HLA in healthy donors. Germline assignment: CDR1 LNHNV and CDR2 YYDKDF (reference sequence). The CDR3 loop spans 15 amino acids. V lost 0 bases and J 10 bases, leaving 13 bases between the germline ends. Study results and limitations: In a later analysis, common viral pathogens appeared linked to several of the most significant clusters. The study reported that TCR beta sequences accurately predicted HLA-A and HLA-B alleles in most subjects.

The gene calls are TRBV15 and TRBJ1-6, with a tentative D call TRBD1 (5 bases). The TCR was taken from a male donor in good health and CMV-seronegative. Sequenced input: PBMCs. CDR3 DNA sequence: TGTGCCACCAGCAGAGATATCGGAAGGGGATCACCCCTCCACTTT. It is translated as CATSRDIGRGSPLHF. The whole variable domain, remainder taken from reference TRBV15 and TRBJ1-6, is DAMVIQNPRYQVTQFGKPVTLSCSQTLNHNVMYWYQQKSSQAPKLLFHYYDKDFNNEADTPDNFQSRRPNTSFCFLDIRSPGLGDTAMYLCATSRDIGRGSPLHFGNGTRLTVT.